One and the same sample provided the 27 T cell receptor beta chains below, sequenced in a study of blood T cell repertoires in COVID-19 (dated by TCRdb to the early 2020s). Library preparation used the immunoSEQ multiplex PCR assay. TCRdb carries this immuneACCESS record with in-frame sequences only. Its versions omit some clonotypes, under half of them owing to an unresolved V gene in the studies checked, with the rest unexplained. The sample table shows 300,000 to 450,000 clones, and about 89% are seen once. In total, the top ten clones hold around 2% of the sample. Source material: PBMCs or T cells enriched from blood (not recorded which). The source is a man aged 40-49 years in a cohort exposed to, infected with or recovered from COVID-19 (not recorded which).

The V and J genes are TRBV15 and TRBJ2-1; TRBD2 agrees at 10 bases. J gave up 6 bases and V 0 bases, and 5 bases lay outside the gene matches. The CDR3 runs to 16 residues. CDR1 is LNHNV, CDR2 YYDKDF, per germline (reference sequence). The chain's CDR3 is CATSRDLAGVGNEQFF. Here the CDR3 DNA reads TGTGCCACCAGCAGAGATCTAGCGGGAGTTGGCAATGAGCAGTTCTTC.

The CDR3 region has the DNA TGTGCCAGCAGGAAGGGAGGGGCAATCGAGACCCAGTACTTC. The encoded protein is CASRKGGAIETQYF. The chain joins TRBV27 to TRBJ2-5; 7 bases fit TRBD2. CDR1 and CDR2 (germline): MNHEY, SMNVEV (reference sequence). Trimming at V came to 6 bases and at J to 5 bases, leaving 9 bases not matched to a gene. The CDR3 length is 14 residues.

The chain is built from TRBV19 and TRBJ2-7; 10 bases are shared with TRBD2. Germline V gene lookup returns CDR1 LNHDA and CDR2 SQIVND (reference sequence). Trimming took 3 bases from V and 0 from J; bases not matched to a gene: 5. This CDR3 has 16 residues. CDR3 sequence: CASSMSPSGSSYEQYF. The CDR3 nucleotides read TGTGCCAGTAGTATGTCCCCTAGCGGGAGCTCCTACGAGCAGTACTTC.

This clone showed up just once. V gene TRBV3-1 (or the pseudogene TRBV3-2) combines with J gene TRBJ2-7; no reliable D call. V lost 0 bases, J lost 6 bases, and 3 bases lay in between. The CDR3 is 11 residues long. Germline-derived CDR1 and CDR2 are LGHDT and YNNKEL (reference sequence). The CDR3 DNA reads as TGTGCCAGCAGCCAAGAGGCCGAGCAGTACTTC. Translated, it gives CASSQEAEQYF.

The chain combines TRBV4-1 with TRBJ2-4; tentative D call: TRBD2 (6 bases). Trimming left V 1 base short and J 15 bases short, with 25 bases between. CDR3 length: 16 residues. From germline, CDR1 is MGHRA and CDR2 YSYEKL. CDR3 residues: CASSQARVPRRDFSYF. The CDR3 coding sequence is TGCGCCAGCAGCCAAGCCCGAGTACCTCGCCGGGACTTCTCGTACTTC.

The gene calls are TRBV3-1 (or the pseudogene TRBV3-2) and TRBJ2-3; 7 nucleotides match TRBD2. The V segment lost 6 bases and the J segment 2 bases; nucleotides outside the gene matches: 11. This CDR3 is 16 amino acids long. The V gene's germline CDR1 is LGHDT and CDR2 YNNKEL (reference sequence). CDR3 amino acids: CASRFRGGRPTDTQYF. CDR3 bases: TGTGCCAGCAGGTTCCGCGGCGGGAGACCCACAGATACGCAGTATTTT.

The chain carries TRBV5-1 and TRBJ2-1; 11 bases align to TRBD2. Trimming removed 3 bases from V and 0 bases from J; junction bases left unmatched: 2. This CDR3 has 16 residues. The germline CDR1 and CDR2 sequences are SGHRS and YFSETQ. The CDR3 here is CASSSTSGVSYNEQFF. In DNA, the CDR3 is TGCGCCAGCAGCTCGACTAGCGGGGTCTCCTACAATGAGCAGTTCTTC.

The V and J genes are TRBV15 and TRBJ2-7, with D possibly matching TRBD2 (6 bases). The CDR3 length is 14 residues. Germline V gives CDR1 LNHNV, CDR2 YYDKDF (reference sequence). Trimming removed 0 bases from V and 2 bases from J, with 8 bases in between. The CDR3 nucleotides read TGTGCCACCAGCAGAGATGGCGGGACCTACGAGCAGTACTTC. Its translation is CATSRDGGTYEQYF.

This clone was detected a few times. The chain joins TRBV6-9 to TRBJ1-6; TRBD1 aligns across 8 bases. V was clipped by 6 bases and J by 9 bases; unmatched bases: 4. The germline V gene encodes CDR1 MNHGY and CDR2 SVAAGI. CDR3 length: 13 residues. In DNA form, the CDR3 reads TGTGCCAGCAGCCCGGACAGGGCTTCACCCCTCCACTTT. Its translation: CASSPDRASPLHF.

The V and J genes are TRBV28 and TRBJ2-5; 9 nucleotides line up with TRBD2. Germline trimming cut 6 bases from V and 5 bases from J; bases unmatched to any gene: 7. The CDR3 is 14 amino acids. Germline CDR1 is MDHEN and CDR2 is SYDVKM. CDR3 sequence: CASRAGGIAETQYF. CDR3 DNA: TGTGCCAGCAGGGCGGGAGGGATTGCGGAGACCCAGTACTTC.

On this clone: At one end the junction does not follow the germline gene, possibly because of a read error. This chain uses TRBV9 with TRBJ1-2, with a tentative D call TRBD1 (5 bases). The CDR3 has 15 residues. Germline assignment: CDR1 SGDLS and CDR2 YYNGEE. CDR3 in DNA: TGTGCCAGCAGCGTAGCTATATCGGGGGACGGGTATAGGGCCTTC. It codes for CASSVAISGDGYRAF.

The chain carries TRBV13 and TRBJ1-1; TRBD1 matches at 7 bases. CDR1 and CDR2 (germline): PRHDT, FYEKMQ (reference sequence). V was clipped by 6 bases and J by 5 bases; unmatched bases: 9. CDR3 length: 14 amino acids. The CDR3 protein is CASRPRGAWTEAFF. CDR3 DNA sequence: TGTGCCAGCAGACCCAGGGGGGCATGGACTGAAGCTTTCTTT.

This chain links TRBV6-5 with TRBJ1-6, with TRBD1 as a possible D gene (5 bases). There are 15 residues in the CDR3. Germline CDR1 and CDR2: MNHEY and SVGAGI. V lost 6 bases and J 9 bases, leaving 18 bases between the germline ends. Here the CDR3 reads CASRRDPGRSSPLHF. The CDR3 region has the DNA TGTGCCAGCAGAAGGGACCCAGGGAGGAGTTCACCCCTCCACTTT.

The V call is TRBV14, the J call TRBJ1-6, with TRBD1 matching 7 bases. There are 17 residues in the CDR3. V lost 4 bases, J lost 5 bases, and 11 bases stayed unmatched. In germline, CDR1 is SGHDN, CDR2 FVKESK. CDR3 DNA: TGTGCCAGCAGCCCCCCCGGTGTAGGGGGCCATAATTCACCCCTCCACTTT. Its protein product is CASSPPGVGGHNSPLHF.

This clone has only one observation. The rearrangement links TRBV6-5 to TRBJ1-5; the match to TRBD1 covers 8 bases. Germline V gene sequence: CDR1 MNHEY, CDR2 SVGAGI. Germline trimming cut 6 bases from V and 6 bases from J; bases unmatched to any gene: 7. The CDR3 is made up of 14 amino acids. CDR3: CASRDRGGGQPQHF. The CDR3 coding sequence is TGTGCCAGCAGAGACAGGGGCGGCGGTCAGCCCCAGCATTTT.

The chain carries TRBV6-5 and TRBJ2-7, with 10 bases lining up with TRBD2. Germline CDR1 MNHEY, CDR2 SVGAGI. With 7 bases clipped from V and 7 bases from J, the junction kept 10 bases outside the gene matches. The CDR3 sequence is 14 residues long. This CDR3 reads CASMGSGRAGEQYF. The CDR3 DNA follows: TGTGCCAGCATGGGAAGCGGGAGGGCCGGGGAGCAGTACTTC.

The gene calls are TRBV19 and TRBJ1-5; D is uncertain. The ends were cut back, 3 bases at V and 4 bases at J, with 10 bases in the middle. This CDR3 contains 14 residues. Germline V gene data show CDR1 as LNHDA and CDR2 as SQIVND (reference sequence). The CDR3, as DNA: TGTGCCAGTAGTATTCGGAGGGTGAATCAGCCCCAGCATTTT. Translation: CASSIRRVNQPQHF. The whole variable domain, remainder taken from reference TRBV19 and TRBJ1-5, is DGGITQSPKYLFRKEGQNVTLSCEQNLNHDAMYWYRQDPGQGLRLIYYSQIVNDFQKGDIAEGYSVSREKKESFPLTVTSAQKNPTAFYLCASSIRRVNQPQHFGDGTRLSIL.

The V gene is TRBV15, the J gene TRBJ1-5; 7 bases agree with TRBD1. Trimming removed 4 bases from V and 3 bases from J; junction bases left unmatched: 6. The CDR3 runs to 15 residues. Germline CDR1 LNHNV, CDR2 YYDKDF (reference sequence). This CDR3 reads CATSKGQNLNQPQHF. The CDR3 DNA sequence: TGTGCCACCAGCAAGGGACAGAACCTCAATCAGCCCCAGCATTTT.

The chain joins TRBV5-8 to TRBJ2-2, with 7 bases matching TRBD2. This CDR3 comprises 16 residues. Trimming cost V 0 bases and J 7 bases; bases outside gene matches: 9. CDR1 is SGHTS, CDR2 YDEGEE, per germline. The CDR3 reads CASSLALGGRHGELFF. The CDR3 DNA reads as TGTGCCAGCAGCTTGGCCCTGGGCGGGAGACACGGGGAGCTGTTTTTT.

This chain joins TRBV28 and TRBJ2-1; D uncertain. The germline V gene encodes CDR1 MDHEN and CDR2 SYDVKM. Trimming took off 1 base at V and 6 bases at J, with 10 bases between the two ends. The CDR3 contains 14 residues. The CDR3: CASSLSAGFNEQFF. The DNA for the CDR3 is TGTGCCAGCAGTTTATCTGCCGGTTTCAATGAGCAGTTCTTC.

This sequence joins TRBV27 and TRBJ2-7, with 8 bases that match TRBD1. This CDR3 spans 14 amino acids. V gave up 5 bases and J gave up 6 bases; unmatched junction bases: 9. Germline lookup yields CDR1 MNHEY and CDR2 SMNVEV (reference sequence). The CDR3 DNA reads TGTGCCAGCAGTATACAGGGGGAGGTCGGCGAGCAGTACTTC. It is translated as CASSIQGEVGEQYF.

This chain joins TRBV5-4 and TRBJ1-4; a weak D match, TRBD1 (5 bases). Germline CDR1 reads SGHNT; CDR2 reads YYREEE (reference sequence). Between the trimmed V and J ends, which lost 2 bases and 8 bases, there was a span of 13 bases. The CDR3 covers 14 residues. CDR3 DNA: TGTGCCAGCAGCTTTGGGGGAGGAGGAGAAAAACTGTTTTTT. Translating gives CASSFGGGGEKLFF.

The table lists this clone with a few counts. The V gene is TRBV18, the J gene TRBJ1-1, with TRBD1 matching 11 bases. This CDR3 region has 15 residues. CDR1 is KGHSH, CDR2 LQKENI, per germline. V lost 6 bases, J lost 5 bases, and 8 bases stayed unmatched. CDR3 DNA sequence: TGTGCCAGCTCCACCGTGGACAGGGGGCAGACTGAAGCTTTCTTT. It yields the protein CASSTVDRGQTEAFF.

In its sample, this clone was seen once. The V and J genes are TRBV30 and TRBJ2-1; the match to TRBD2 covers 9 bases. The CDR3 is 18 residues long. Germline CDR1 and CDR2: GTSNPN and SVGIG (reference sequence). With V trimmed by 1 base and J by 0 bases, 10 bases remained unmatched. CDR3 region: CAWSGRLAGLSSYNEQFF. The CDR3 DNA is TGTGCCTGGAGTGGCCGGCTAGCGGGACTGAGCTCCTACAATGAGCAGTTCTTC.

The chain is built from TRBV30 and TRBJ2-7; TRBD2 aligns across 8 bases. Germline V gene lookup returns CDR1 GTSNPN and CDR2 SVGIG (reference sequence). The junction had 6 bases not matched to a gene; V was cut back by 3 bases and J by 5 bases. The length of the CDR3 is 13 residues. DNA of the CDR3: TGTGCCTGGAGCCACGGGAGGGGGAACGAGCAGTACTTC. The encoded protein is CAWSHGRGNEQYF.

The V gene is TRBV27, the J gene TRBJ2-5; TRBD2 matches at 10 bases. Germline CDR1 reads MNHEY; CDR2 reads SMNVEV (reference sequence). This CDR3 has 16 residues. V lost 3 bases, J lost 5 bases, and 9 bases stayed unmatched. The CDR3 coding sequence is TGTGCCAGCAGTTTTCGGGCTAGCGGGAGAGGGGAGACCCAGTACTTC. Translating it yields CASSFRASGRGETQYF.

The gene calls are TRBV15 and TRBJ1-1; D gene unclear. The germline gives CDR1 LNHNV, CDR2 YYDKDF (reference sequence). Between the trimmed V and J ends, which lost 1 base and 6 bases, there was a span of 6 bases. The CDR3 runs to 12 residues. The CDR3 loop reads CATSRGGAEAFF. The CDR3 nucleotides are TGTGCCACCAGCAGAGGGGGAGCTGAAGCTTTCTTT.